Presented here are 32 T cell receptor beta chains from one specimen sequenced in a study of shared clonotypes between healthy human individuals. Selected positively for CCR7 and CD45RO-negative, naive CD8 cells excluded terminally differentiated effector memory CD45RA+ cells. Assay used: immunoSEQ multiplex PCR; TCRdb lists only in-frame clones, some missing. In the table there are some 580,000 clones, 95% to 98% of which are singletons. Sequencing used naive CD8+ T cells sorted from blood. Source of these receptors: a man aged 25 to 40 in good health.

The V and J genes are TRBV4-3 and TRBJ1-1, with TRBD1 matching over 7 bases. The CDR3 contains 22 residues. J was trimmed by 13 bases and V by 0 bases; bases with no gene match: 35. CDR1 and CDR2 (germline): LGHNA, YSLEER. CDR3 nucleotides: TGCGCCAGCAGCCAAGATCAGGGAGCCCCCCAAGGGGGCGTTTCTAGGACACTGAAGCTTTTCTTT. It specifies CASSQDQGAPQGGVSRTLKLFF.

The chain joins TRBV5-1 to TRBJ2-1, with 9 bases that match TRBD2. Germline V gene sequence: CDR1 SGHRS, CDR2 YFSETQ. Trimming removed 3 bases from V and 0 bases from J; junction bases left unmatched: 10. The CDR3 length is 18 residues. CDR3 DNA sequence: TGCGCCAGCAGCTCCCTGACTAGCGGAGTCAGCTCCTACAATGAGCAGTTCTTC. It yields the protein CASSSLTSGVSSYNEQFF.

V is TRBV6-5 and J is TRBJ1-5; D gene unclear. The ends were cut back, 2 bases at V and 5 bases at J, with 13 bases in the middle. Looked up from germline, CDR1 is MNHEY and CDR2 is SVGAGI. The CDR3 sequence is 15 residues long. The DNA for the CDR3 is TGTGCCAGCAGTTACCCCCCTCCGTTAGATCAGCCCCAGCATTTT. Protein product: CASSYPPPLDQPQHF.

This rearrangement joins TRBV9 to TRBJ2-1, with 8 bases identical to TRBD2. CDR1 SGDLS and CDR2 YYNGEE come from the germline V gene. The CDR3 length is 15 residues. After removal of 4 bases from V and 6 bases from J, the junction contained 9 bases not matched to a gene. The CDR3 spells CASSSPPGLGNEQFF. The CDR3 DNA reads as TGTGCCAGCAGCTCTCCCCCGGGACTAGGCAATGAGCAGTTCTTC.

V is TRBV27 and J is TRBJ1-4, with 7 bases identical to TRBD1. J lost 8 bases, V lost 3 bases, and 6 bases had no gene match. The CDR3 runs 14 residues. Germline V gene data show CDR1 as MNHEY and CDR2 as SMNVEV (reference sequence). DNA of the CDR3: TGTGCCAGCAGTTTTGGGACAGTGGGGGAAAAACTGTTTTTT. Protein sequence: CASSFGTVGEKLFF.

The V and J genes are TRBV6-4 and TRBJ2-1; the D is unclear. The germline V and J ends were trimmed by 0 bases and 7 bases, with 10 bases remaining between them. Germline values: CDR1 MRHNA, CDR2 SNTAGT. This CDR3 has 14 amino acids. For the CDR3, the DNA is TGTGCCAGCAGTGACTCAGCAGGAACTAATGAGCAGTTCTTC. Protein: CASSDSAGTNEQFF.

V is TRBV30 and J is TRBJ1-5, with D possibly TRBD1 on 5 matching bases. CDR1 is GTSNPN and CDR2 is SVGIG in the germline V gene (reference sequence). V lost 4 bases and J lost 1, with 11 bases in between. CDR3 length: 14 amino acids. This CDR3 reads CAWKTEPSNQPQHF. Here the CDR3 DNA reads TGTGCCTGGAAGACAGAGCCCAGCAATCAGCCCCAGCATTTT.

The V and J genes are TRBV28 and TRBJ2-7; no clear D gene. The germline gives CDR1 MDHEN, CDR2 SYDVKM. The CDR3 loop spans 13 amino acids. Deletions cut 3 bases from V and 1 base from J, with 7 bases between. This CDR3 is CASSFMSSYEQYF. Here the CDR3 DNA reads TGTGCCAGCAGTTTCATGAGTTCCTACGAGCAGTACTTC.

The chain has TRBV28 and TRBJ2-3, with 7 bases aligning to TRBD1. J lost 2 bases, V lost 6 bases, and 8 bases had no gene match. Germline CDR1 is MDHEN and CDR2 is SYDVKM. CDR3 length equals 15 residues. The CDR3 sequence: CASRSGGSPTDTQYF. The CDR3, as DNA: TGTGCCAGCAGGTCAGGGGGAAGTCCCACAGATACGCAGTATTTT. Based on the CDR3 plus reference TRBV28 and TRBJ2-3, the full variable domain is DVKVTQSSRYLVKRTGEKVFLECVQDMDHENMFWYRQDPGLGLRLIYFSYDVKMKEKGDIPEGYSVSREKKERFSLILESASTNQTSMYLCASRSGGSPTDTQYFGPGTRLTVL.

The chain has TRBV13 and TRBJ1-2; D may be TRBD1 (5 bases). Deletions cut 5 bases from V and 4 bases from J, with 20 bases between. Germline V lookup: CDR1 PRHDT, CDR2 FYEKMQ (reference sequence). This CDR3 spans 16 amino acids. The CDR3: CASSHLSSGRPYGYTF. The CDR3 DNA follows: TGTGCCAGCAGCCATTTATCTTCAGGGCGACCCTATGGCTACACCTTC.

This rearrangement joins TRBV9 to TRBJ2-3, with unresolved D. V lost 0 bases and J 2 bases, leaving 7 bases between the germline ends. The CDR3 spans 14 residues. Per the germline V gene, CDR1 is SGDLS and CDR2 is YYNGEE. The CDR3 here is CASSVEGDTDTQYF. CDR3 DNA sequence: TGTGCCAGCAGCGTAGAGGGCGACACAGATACGCAGTATTTT.

The sample holds one count of this clone. V and J are TRBV7-9 and TRBJ2-3, with 8 positions matching TRBD1. This CDR3 is built from 16 residues. V shed 2 bases and J 3 bases; nucleotides not matched to a gene: 7. Germline V CDR1 and CDR2: SEHNR, FQNEAQ (reference sequence). Here the CDR3 reads CASSLLQGERTDTQYF. CDR3 DNA: TGTGCCAGCAGCTTATTACAGGGGGAGAGGACAGATACGCAGTATTTT.

The chain recombines TRBV2 with TRBJ1-2, with 10 bases identical to TRBD1. Germline lookup yields CDR1 SNHLY and CDR2 FYNNEI. CDR3 length equals 12 residues. The V segment lost 11 bases and the J segment 4 bases; nucleotides outside the gene matches: 4. The CDR3 region is CAGGTGVYGYTF. The CDR3 DNA reads TGTGCCGGGGGGACAGGGGTCTATGGCTACACCTTC.

The chain joins TRBV7-9 to TRBJ2-1, with D possibly TRBD2 on 5 matching bases. This CDR3 region has 10 residues. Germline lookup yields CDR1 SEHNR and CDR2 FQNEAQ (reference sequence). The ends were cut back, 8 bases at V and 9 bases at J, with 8 bases in the middle. The CDR3 DNA is TGTGCCAGCGCTGGGAGTGAGCAGTTCTTC. This codes for CASAGSEQFF.

The rearrangement uses TRBV4-3 and TRBJ2-1, with 13 bases identical to TRBD2. CDR3 length equals 19 residues. Germline trimming cut 1 base from V and 0 bases from J; bases unmatched to any gene: 6. Germline V gives CDR1 LGHNA, CDR2 YSLEER. CDR3 sequence (DNA): TGCGCCAGCAGCCAAGTGACTAGCGGGAGGACCTTCTCCTACAATGAGCAGTTCTTC. The encoded protein is CASSQVTSGRTFSYNEQFF.

As for this clone: A read error may explain this, as a much larger clone is one base away. Other DNA sequences of this sample code for an identical CDR3. The rearrangement links TRBV9 to TRBJ1-1; D unresolved. This CDR3 comprises 13 residues. Trimming shortened V by 0 bases and J by 1 base, and 4 bases separated the two germline ends. CDR1 and CDR2 (germline): SGDLS, YYNGEE. DNA of the CDR3: TGTGCCAGCAGCGTAGAAGGGAACACTGAAGCTTTCTTT. Its translation: CASSVEGNTEAFF.

This chain connects TRBV4-3 to TRBJ2-7, with 7 nucleotides matching TRBD1. There are 15 residues in the CDR3. Unmatched junction bases numbered 4, after V lost 0 bases and J lost 2 bases. The germline V gene encodes CDR1 LGHNA and CDR2 YSLEER. In nucleotides, the CDR3 is TGCGCCAGCAGCCAAGAGCACCAGGGGGCCTACGAGCAGTACTTC. Its protein product is CASSQEHQGAYEQYF.

V usage is TRBV29-1 and J usage is TRBJ2-7, with 11 bases matching TRBD1. The V gene's germline CDR1 is SQVTM and CDR2 ANQGSEA. The J segment lost 3 bases and the V segment lost 6 bases, leaving 4 bases of the junction unmatched. The CDR3 covers 13 residues. The CDR3 loop reads CSVRTGGFYEQYF. DNA for the CDR3: TGCAGCGTCCGGACAGGGGGCTTCTACGAGCAGTACTTC.

The CDR3 DNA reads as TGTGCCAGCAGCTTAGATTGGTACAACACCATATATTTT. This gives the protein CASSLDWYNTIYF. This chain joins TRBV11-2 and TRBJ1-3; D remains unclear. Germline CDR1 and CDR2: SGHAT and FQNNGV. Trimming left V 0 bases short and J 7 bases short, with 7 bases between. This CDR3 comprises 13 residues.

This clone was picked up one time. The chain uses TRBV6-5 and TRBJ1-4, with D perhaps matching TRBD1 (5 bases). Per the germline V gene, CDR1 is MNHEY and CDR2 is SVGAGI. Deletions cut 6 bases from V and 8 bases from J, with 19 bases between. This CDR3 is 15 amino acids long. DNA for the CDR3: TGTGCCAGCAGAAGAACCCCCGGGACGGAAGAAAAACTGTTTTTT. Encoded protein: CASRRTPGTEEKLFF.

The chain combines TRBV29-1 with TRBJ2-5, with a possible D match to TRBD2 (6 bases). Germline loops: CDR1 SQVTM, CDR2 ANQGSEA. Trimming took 8 bases from V and 4 from J, leaving 20 bases between them. CDR3 size: 14 residues. As DNA, the CDR3 is TGCAGCCTTCTCTTTTCCAGGGAGGCAGAGACCCAGTACTTC. As protein: CSLLFSREAETQYF.

Points on this clone: Additional DNA sequences in this sample encode the identical CDR3. This chain links TRBV27 with TRBJ2-1; D remains unclear. This CDR3 comprises 11 residues. In germline, CDR1 is MNHEY, CDR2 SMNVEV (reference sequence). The ends were cut back, 5 bases at V and 7 bases at J, with 6 bases in the middle. The CDR3, as DNA: TGTGCCAGCAGTCTGGGTAATGAGCAGTTCTTC. It translates to CASSLGNEQFF.

CDR3 in amino acids: CASSMGQLSTGELFF. The CDR3 bases are TGTGCCAGCAGCATGGGACAGTTATCGACCGGGGAGCTGTTTTTT. This chain joins TRBV7-9 and TRBJ2-2; TRBD1 matches 7 bases. This CDR3 is 15 amino acids long. Germline V gives CDR1 SEHNR, CDR2 FQNEAQ (reference sequence). J was trimmed by 5 bases and V by 5 bases; bases with no gene match: 8.

This clone occurred once. V gene TRBV27 combines with J gene TRBJ2-7; 9 nucleotides align to TRBD1. Trimming cost V 1 base and J 4 bases; bases outside gene matches: 8. CDR1 and CDR2 from the germline V gene are MNHEY and SMNVEV (reference sequence). The CDR3 has 16 residues. The CDR3 sequence: CASSLWAGTGQYEQYF. The CDR3 DNA is TGTGCCAGCAGTTTATGGGCCGGGACAGGGCAATACGAGCAGTACTTC.

V is TRBV5-4 and J is TRBJ2-3, with TRBD1 identical over 7 bases. The CDR3 sequence is 16 residues long. Germline CDR1 and CDR2: SGHNT and YYREEE (reference sequence). The V segment lost 4 bases and the J segment 4 bases; nucleotides outside the gene matches: 12. The CDR3 loop reads CASSETDRVFADTQYF. The DNA for the CDR3 is TGTGCCAGCAGCGAGACCGACAGGGTCTTCGCAGATACGCAGTATTTT. Full variable domain (missing parts from reference TRBV5-4 and TRBJ2-3): ETGVTQSPTHLIKTRGQQVTLRCSSQSGHNTVSWYQQALGQGPQFIFQYYREEENGRGNFPPRFSGLQFPNYSSELNVNALELDDSALYLCASSETDRVFADTQYFGPGTRLTVL.

This sequence joins TRBV6-5 and TRBJ1-2; maybe TRBD1 (5 bases). The germline gives CDR1 MNHEY, CDR2 SVGAGI. There are 13 residues in the CDR3. The V gene lost 8 bases and the J gene lost 4 bases, with 14 bases spanning the gap. The CDR3 DNA follows: TGTGCCAGCCTGTCAGACAGTTCCTATGGCTACACCTTC. Its protein is CASLSDSSYGYTF.

The chain has TRBV29-1 and TRBJ1-2; D remains ambiguous. This CDR3 has 13 amino acids. CDR1 and CDR2 (germline): SQVTM, ANQGSEA. V lost 4 bases to trimming and J lost 4 bases, with 13 bases between them. The CDR3 reads CSVARPVVYGYTF. CDR3 nucleotide sequence: TGCAGCGTTGCTCGGCCGGTCGTCTATGGCTACACCTTC.

This chain connects TRBV9 to TRBJ2-5; D gene uncertain. The germline gives CDR1 SGDLS, CDR2 YYNGEE. Trimming stripped 1 base from V and 7 bases from J, with 11 bases between. This CDR3 contains 13 residues. CDR3 region: CASSVYDFGTQYF. Written as DNA, the CDR3 is TGTGCCAGCAGCGTATACGACTTTGGGACCCAGTACTTC.

The rearrangement joins TRBV7-3 to TRBJ2-6; D gene ambiguous. Germline loops: CDR1 SGHTA, CDR2 FQGTGA. Trimming cost V 3 bases and J 2 bases, with 8 bases left between them. There are 15 residues in the CDR3. The CDR3 protein is CASSLETPGANVLTF. CDR3 DNA sequence: TGTGCCAGCAGCTTGGAGACTCCTGGGGCCAACGTCCTGACTTTC.

CDR3 in amino acids: CASSGDRAIYEQYF. For the CDR3, the DNA is TGTGCCAGCAGCGGGGACAGGGCAATCTACGAGCAGTACTTC. V is TRBV5-6 and J is TRBJ2-7, with TRBD1 matching over 9 bases. CDR1 is SGHDT, CDR2 YYEEEE, per germline. The CDR3 has 14 residues. The V segment lost 4 bases and the J segment 3 bases; nucleotides outside the gene matches: 5.

The V and J genes are TRBV5-5 and TRBJ2-7, with D perhaps TRBD1 (5 bases). Germline CDR1 reads SGHKS; CDR2 reads YYEKEE (reference sequence). Trimming left V 3 bases short and J 2 bases short, with 12 bases between. The CDR3 sequence is 14 residues long. In DNA form, the CDR3 reads TGTGCCAGCAGCTCGGCGACAGTGACCTACGAGCAGTACTTC. This sequence encodes CASSSATVTYEQYF. Using reference TRBV5-5 and TRBJ2-7 for the parts outside the CDR3, the full variable domain is DAGVTQSPTHLIKTRGQQVTLRCSPISGHKSVSWYQQVLGQGPQFIFQYYEKEERGRGNFPDRFSARQFPNYSSELNVNALLLGDSALYLCASSSATVTYEQYFGPGTRLTVT.

The chain couples TRBV5-6 to TRBJ2-3; D is perhaps TRBD2 (6 bases). CDR3 length equals 16 residues. V shed 4 bases and J shed 4 bases, with 19 bases lying between them. Germline assignment: CDR1 SGHDT and CDR2 YYEEEE. CDR3 protein: CASSEMRDGLADTQYF. DNA of the CDR3: TGTGCCAGCAGCGAGATGCGGGACGGATTGGCAGATACGCAGTATTTT.